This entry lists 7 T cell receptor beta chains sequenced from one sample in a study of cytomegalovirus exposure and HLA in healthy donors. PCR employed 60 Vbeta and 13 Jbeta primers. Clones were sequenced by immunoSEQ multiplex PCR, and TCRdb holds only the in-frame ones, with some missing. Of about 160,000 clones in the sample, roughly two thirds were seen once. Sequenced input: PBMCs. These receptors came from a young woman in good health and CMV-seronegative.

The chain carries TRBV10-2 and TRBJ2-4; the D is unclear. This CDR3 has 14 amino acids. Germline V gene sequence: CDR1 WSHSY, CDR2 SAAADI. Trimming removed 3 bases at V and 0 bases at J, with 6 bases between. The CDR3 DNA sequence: TGCGCCAGCAGTGATCATTTAGCCAAAAACATTCAGTACTTC. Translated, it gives CASSDHLAKNIQYF.

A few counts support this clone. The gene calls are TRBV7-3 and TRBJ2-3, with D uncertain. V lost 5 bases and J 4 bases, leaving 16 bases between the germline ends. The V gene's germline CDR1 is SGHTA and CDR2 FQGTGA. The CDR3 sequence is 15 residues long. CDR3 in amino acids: CASSQGVRVADTQYF. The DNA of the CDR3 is TGTGCCAGCAGCCAAGGTGTTCGGGTCGCAGATACGCAGTATTTT.

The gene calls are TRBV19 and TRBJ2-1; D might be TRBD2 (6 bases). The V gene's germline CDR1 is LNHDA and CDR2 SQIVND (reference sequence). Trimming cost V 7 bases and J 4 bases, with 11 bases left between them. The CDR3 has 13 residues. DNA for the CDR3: TGTGCCAGTAAGGAGGGACCTTACAATGAGCAGTTCTTC. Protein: CASKEGPYNEQFF.

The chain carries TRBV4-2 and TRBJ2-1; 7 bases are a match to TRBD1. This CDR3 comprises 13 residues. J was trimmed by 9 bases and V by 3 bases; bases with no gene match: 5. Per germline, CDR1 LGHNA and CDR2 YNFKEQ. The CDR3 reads CASSHDRAPEQFF. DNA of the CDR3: TGTGCCAGCAGCCACGACAGGGCTCCTGAGCAGTTCTTC.

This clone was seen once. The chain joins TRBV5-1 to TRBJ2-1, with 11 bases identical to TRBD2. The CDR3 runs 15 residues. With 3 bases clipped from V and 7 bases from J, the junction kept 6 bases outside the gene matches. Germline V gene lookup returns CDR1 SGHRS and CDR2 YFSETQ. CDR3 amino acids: CASSSPLAGENEQFF. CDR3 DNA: TGCGCCAGCAGCTCCCCACTAGCGGGGGAGAATGAGCAGTTCTTC.

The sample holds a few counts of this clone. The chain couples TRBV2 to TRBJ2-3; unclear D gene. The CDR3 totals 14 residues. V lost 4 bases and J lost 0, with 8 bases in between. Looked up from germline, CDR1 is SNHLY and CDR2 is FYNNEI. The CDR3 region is CASSVVTSTDTQYF. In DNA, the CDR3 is TGTGCCAGCAGTGTGGTAACTAGCACAGATACGCAGTATTTT.

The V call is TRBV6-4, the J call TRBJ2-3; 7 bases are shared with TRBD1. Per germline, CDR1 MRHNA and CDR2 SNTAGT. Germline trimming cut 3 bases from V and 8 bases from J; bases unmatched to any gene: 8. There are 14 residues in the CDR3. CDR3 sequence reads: CASSEGTVYGTQYF. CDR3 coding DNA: TGTGCCAGCAGTGAAGGGACAGTCTATGGTACGCAGTATTTT.